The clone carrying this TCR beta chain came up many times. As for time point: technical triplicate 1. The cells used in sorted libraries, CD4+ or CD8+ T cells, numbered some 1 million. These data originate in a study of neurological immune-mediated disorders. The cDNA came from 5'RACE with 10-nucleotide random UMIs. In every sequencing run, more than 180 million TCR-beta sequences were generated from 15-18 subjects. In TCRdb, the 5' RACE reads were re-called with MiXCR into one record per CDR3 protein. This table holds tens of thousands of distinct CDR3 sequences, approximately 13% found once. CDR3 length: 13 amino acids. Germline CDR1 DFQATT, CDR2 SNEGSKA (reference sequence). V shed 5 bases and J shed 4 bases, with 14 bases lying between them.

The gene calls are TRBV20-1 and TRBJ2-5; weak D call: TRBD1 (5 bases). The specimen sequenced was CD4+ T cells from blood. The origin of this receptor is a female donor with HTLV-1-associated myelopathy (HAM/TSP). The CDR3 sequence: CSAAYPGAETQYF. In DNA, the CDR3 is TGCAGTGCTGCCTACCCTGGGGCAGAGACCCAGTACTTC.